Below are 13 T cell receptor beta chains sequenced from a single sample in a study of blood T cell repertoires in COVID-19. Clones were sequenced by immunoSEQ multiplex PCR, and TCRdb holds only the in-frame ones, with some missing. Among around 240,000 clones listed, 70% to 90% were seen once. Input material: peripheral blood. These receptors were obtained from a woman aged 25 to 39 who had recovered from COVID-19.

V usage is TRBV5-6 and J usage is TRBJ2-1; D might be TRBD1 (5 bases). Looked up from germline, CDR1 is SGHDT and CDR2 is YYEEEE. V lost 3 bases and J lost 5, with 9 bases in between. CDR3 length: 13 amino acids. CDR3: CASSWGRHNEQFF. CDR3 DNA sequence: TGTGCCAGCAGCTGGGGCCGTCACAATGAGCAGTTCTTC.

This rearrangement joins TRBV9 to TRBJ1-4; weak D call: TRBD1 (6 bases). The CDR3 covers 15 residues. The ends were cut back, 0 bases at V and 5 bases at J, with 11 bases in the middle. In germline, CDR1 is SGDLS, CDR2 YYNGEE. This CDR3 reads CASSVEGVANEKLFF. The CDR3 DNA is TGTGCCAGCAGCGTAGAGGGGGTTGCGAATGAAAAACTGTTTTTT.

This clone was recorded only once. V gene TRBV10-3 combines with J gene TRBJ1-3; D is unresolved. Deletions cut 3 bases from V and 0 bases from J, with 12 bases between. The CDR3 extends over 16 amino acids. The germline CDR1 and CDR2 sequences are ENHRY and SYGVKD. The CDR3 reads CAISDLGRPSGNTIYF. In DNA form, the CDR3 reads TGTGCCATCAGTGATCTGGGCAGACCCTCTGGAAACACCATATATTTT.

The chain has TRBV11-3 and TRBJ2-1; TRBD2 is a possible D gene (7 bases). The CDR3 extends over 15 amino acids. The V gene's germline CDR1 is SGHNT and CDR2 YENEEA. The ends were cut back, 2 bases at V and 6 bases at J, with 14 bases in the middle. The CDR3 protein is CASSLRGGVGNEQFF. The CDR3 DNA sequence: TGTGCCAGCAGCTTACGAGGGGGGGTCGGCAATGAGCAGTTCTTC.

The CDR3: CATSRDIGRVSNGYTF. Here the CDR3 DNA reads TGTGCCACCAGCAGAGATATAGGCAGGGTTTCGAATGGCTACACCTTC. The rearrangement joins TRBV15 to TRBJ1-2; tentative D call: TRBD1 (5 bases). The CDR3 spans 16 residues. CDR1 is LNHNV, CDR2 YYDKDF, per germline (reference sequence). The V end lost 0 bases, the J end lost 6 bases, and 17 bases lay between the germline ends.

The chain is built from TRBV11-2 and TRBJ2-1; the match to TRBD2 covers 10 bases. The CDR3 extends over 15 amino acids. In germline, CDR1 is SGHAT, CDR2 FQNNGV. With V trimmed by 6 bases and J by 0 bases, 2 bases remained unmatched. The CDR3 is CASSLAGDSYNEQFF. CDR3 DNA sequence: TGTGCCAGCAGTCTAGCGGGGGACTCCTACAATGAGCAGTTCTTC.

CDR3 sequence: CASSVEDRGHEQYF. The CDR3 DNA sequence: TGTGCCAGCAGCGTAGAGGACAGGGGGCACGAGCAGTACTTC. The chain has TRBV9 and TRBJ2-7; 11 bases agree with TRBD1. The CDR3 spans 14 residues. CDR1 is SGDLS and CDR2 is YYNGEE in the germline V gene. Trimming took 0 bases from V and 5 from J; bases not matched to a gene: 1.

This clone was seen repeatedly, ten times or more. The chain carries TRBV7-3 and TRBJ2-3, with TRBD1 identical over 7 bases. With V trimmed by 3 bases and J by 1 base, 1 base remained unmatched. This CDR3 spans 14 amino acids. Germline CDR1 SGHTA, CDR2 FQGTGA. The CDR3 loop is CASSFGTGTDTQYF. CDR3 DNA: TGTGCCAGCAGCTTCGGGACAGGCACAGATACGCAGTATTTT.

The chain recombines TRBV2 with TRBJ2-7, with 9 positions matching TRBD2. The CDR3 is made up of 13 amino acids. The junction had 2 bases not matched to a gene; V was cut back by 2 bases and J by 6 bases. Germline CDR1 is SNHLY and CDR2 is FYNNEI. The CDR3 spells CASSESLAGEQYF. The CDR3 coding sequence is TGTGCCAGCAGTGAATCACTAGCGGGCGAGCAGTACTTC.

This sequence joins TRBV19 and TRBJ1-4; perhaps TRBD1 as D (5 bases). CDR1 and CDR2 (germline): LNHDA, SQIVND (reference sequence). The CDR3 has 14 amino acids. V dropped 6 bases and J dropped 6 bases, with 14 bases sitting between them. The CDR3 here is CASRVTGGDEKLFF. DNA of the CDR3: TGTGCCAGTAGGGTAACAGGAGGGGATGAAAAACTGTTTTTT. Complete variable domain (other parts from reference TRBV19 and TRBJ1-4): DGGITQSPKYLFRKEGQNVTLSCEQNLNHDAMYWYRQDPGQGLRLIYYSQIVNDFQKGDIAEGYSVSREKKESFPLTVTSAQKNPTAFYLCASRVTGGDEKLFFGSGTQLSVL.

The rearrangement joins TRBV5-1 to TRBJ2-2; 8 nucleotides line up with TRBD2. The CDR3 extends over 15 amino acids. Germline lookup yields CDR1 SGHRS and CDR2 YFSETQ. J was trimmed by 6 bases and V by 0 bases; bases with no gene match: 4. CDR3 in DNA: TGCGCCAGCAGCTTGGATCGGGGGGGCGCCGGGGAGCTGTTTTTT. Its translation: CASSLDRGGAGELFF.

This sequence joins TRBV6-5 and TRBJ1-6; no definite D call. The CDR3 has 14 amino acids. CDR1 and CDR2 (germline): MNHEY, SVGAGI. The ends were cut back, 6 bases at V and 0 bases at J, with 6 bases in the middle. The CDR3 here is CASSRSSYNSPLHF. In nucleotides, the CDR3 is TGTGCCAGCAGCCGGAGCTCCTATAATTCACCCCTCCACTTT.

The V and J genes are TRBV9 and TRBJ1-3; 9 nucleotides align to TRBD1. With V trimmed by 0 bases and J by 0 bases, 22 bases remained unmatched. Per the germline V gene, CDR1 is SGDLS and CDR2 is YYNGEE. The CDR3 is 23 amino acids. CDR3 region: CASSVEETGQGVYRLSSGNTIYF. As DNA, the CDR3 is TGTGCCAGCAGCGTAGAAGAAACGGGACAGGGTGTATATAGACTGAGCTCTGGAAACACCATATATTTT.